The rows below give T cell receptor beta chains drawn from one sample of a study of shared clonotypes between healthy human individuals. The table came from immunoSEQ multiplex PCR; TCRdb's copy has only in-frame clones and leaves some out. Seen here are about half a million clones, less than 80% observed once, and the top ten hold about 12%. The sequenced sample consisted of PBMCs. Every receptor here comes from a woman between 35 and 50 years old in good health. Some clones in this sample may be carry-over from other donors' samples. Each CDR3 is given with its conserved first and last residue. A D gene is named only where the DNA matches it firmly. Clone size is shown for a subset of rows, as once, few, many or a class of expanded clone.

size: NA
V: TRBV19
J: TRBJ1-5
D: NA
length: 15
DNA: TGTGCCAGTAGTATACGAGGGAGAAGCAATCAGCCCCAGCATTTT
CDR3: CASSIRGRSNQPQHF

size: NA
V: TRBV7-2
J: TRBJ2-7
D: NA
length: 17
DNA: TGTGCCAGCAGCCCCAGGGGCCGGGACTTCTCATCCTACGAGCAGTACTTC
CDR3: CASSPRGRDFSSYEQYF

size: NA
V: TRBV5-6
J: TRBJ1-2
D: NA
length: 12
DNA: TGTGCCAGCAGCCTGGACACCTATGGCTACACCTTC
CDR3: CASSLDTYGYTF

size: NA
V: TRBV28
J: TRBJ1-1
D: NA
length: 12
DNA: TGTGCCAGCAACCAAGGGAACACTGAAGCTTTCTTT
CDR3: CASNQGNTEAFF

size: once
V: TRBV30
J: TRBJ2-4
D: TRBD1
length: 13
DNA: TGTGCCTGGAGGCTGACAGGGCAAAACATTCAGTACTTC
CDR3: CAWRLTGQNIQYF

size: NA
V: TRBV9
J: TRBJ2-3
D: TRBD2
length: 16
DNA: TGTGCCAGCACGCCGCCGGGACTAGAGGGCACAGATACGCAGTATTTT
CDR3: CASTPPGLEGTDTQYF

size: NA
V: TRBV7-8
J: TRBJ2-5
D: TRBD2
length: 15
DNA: TGTGCCAGCAGCTTAGTGGCTAGCGGTTGGGAGACCCAGTACTTC
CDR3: CASSLVASGWETQYF

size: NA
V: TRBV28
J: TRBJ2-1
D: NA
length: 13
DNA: TGTGCCAGCAGTCCTCCCGGCTACAATGAGCAGTTCTTC
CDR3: CASSPPGYNEQFF

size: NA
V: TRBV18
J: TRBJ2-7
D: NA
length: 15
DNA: TGTGCCAGCTCACCAAACCGGGACTTAGGGAACGAGCAGTACTTC
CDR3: CASSPNRDLGNEQYF

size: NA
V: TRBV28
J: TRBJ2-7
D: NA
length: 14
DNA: TGTGCCAGCAGTTTATCCGCGGTTGCGGGCGAGCAGTACTTC
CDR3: CASSLSAVAGEQYF

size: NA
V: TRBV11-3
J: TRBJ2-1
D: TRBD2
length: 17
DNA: TGTGCCAGCAGCTTAGGAGGACCGGGAGGCTCCTACAATGAGCAGTTCTTC
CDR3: CASSLGGPGGSYNEQFF

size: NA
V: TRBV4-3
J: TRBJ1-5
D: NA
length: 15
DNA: TGCGCCAGCAGCCAAGATAGGTATAGCAATCAGCCCCAGCATTTT
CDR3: CASSQDRYSNQPQHF